Shown below are 8 T cell receptor beta chains from a single sample sequenced in a study of shared clonotypes between healthy human individuals. Clones were sequenced by immunoSEQ multiplex PCR, and TCRdb holds only the in-frame ones, with some missing. The table has approximately 2.1 million clones, more than 85% seen once. The sample comprised naive CD4+ T cells from PBMCs. This sample's subset: CD45RA+ positively selected. The receptors were sampled from a man between 18 and 29 years old in good health. Some clones in this sample may be carry-over from other donors' samples.

This clone was seen once. The J gene is TRBJ2-7, the V gene TRBV9; 12 bases line up with TRBD2. Germline lookup yields CDR1 SGDLS and CDR2 YYNGEE. The CDR3 is 14 amino acids. V shed 4 bases and J 7 bases; nucleotides not matched to a gene: 6. CDR3 protein: CASSPTGLAGEQYF. The DNA of the CDR3 is TGTGCCAGCAGCCCAACCGGACTAGCGGGGGAGCAGTACTTC. The full variable domain, in which reference TRBV9 and TRBJ2-7 provide the parts outside the CDR3, is DSGVTQTPKHLITATGQRVTLRCSPRSGDLSVYWYQQSLDQGLQFLIQYYNGEERAKGNILERFSAQQFPDLHSELNLSSLELGDSALYFCASSPTGLAGEQYFGPGTRLTVT.

The chain links TRBV9 to TRBJ1-4; 7 nucleotides align to TRBD1. J lost 7 bases, V lost 2 bases, and 5 bases had no gene match. This CDR3 has 14 amino acids. The germline V gene has CDR1 SGDLS and CDR2 YYNGEE. CDR3: CASSVVGGSEKLFF. The DNA of the CDR3 is TGTGCCAGCAGCGTGGTAGGGGGCAGTGAAAAACTGTTTTTT.

This rearrangement joins TRBV13 to TRBJ2-1, with 12 bases that match TRBD2. In germline, CDR1 is PRHDT, CDR2 FYEKMQ (reference sequence). V trimming: 5 bases; J trimming: 8 bases; junction bases outside the gene matches: 10. This CDR3 comprises 16 residues. The CDR3 loop is CASSPVTSGRKYEQFF. CDR3 sequence (DNA): TGTGCCAGCAGCCCAGTTACTAGCGGGAGGAAGTATGAGCAGTTCTTC. The full variable domain, completed using reference TRBV13 and TRBJ2-1, is AAGVIQSPRHLIKEKRETATLKCYPIPRHDTVYWYQQGPGQDPQFLISFYEKMQSDKGSIPDRFSAQQFSDYHSELNMSSLELGDSALYFCASSPVTSGRKYEQFFGPGTRLTVL.

The rearrangement joins TRBV25-1 to TRBJ1-6; tentative D call: TRBD1 (5 bases). The germline V gene encodes CDR1 MGHDK and CDR2 SYGVNS. Trimming cost V 4 bases and J 14 bases, with 12 bases left between them. The CDR3 is 12 amino acids. Here the CDR3 DNA reads TGTGCCAGCAGTGCCACAGGCAGCACCCTCCACTTT. It specifies CASSATGSTLHF.

The gene calls are TRBV4-2 and TRBJ2-3; 14 positions match TRBD2. Germline-derived CDR1 and CDR2 are LGHNA and YNFKEQ. CDR3 length equals 17 residues. V shed 1 base and J 4 bases; nucleotides not matched to a gene: 4. This chain's CDR3 is CASSQGGTSGSADTQYF. The CDR3 region has the DNA TGTGCCAGCAGCCAAGGGGGGACTAGCGGGAGTGCAGATACGCAGTATTTT.

The chain is built from TRBV6-4 and TRBJ2-7; D is unresolved. The CDR3 is 11 residues long. Trimming took 6 bases from V and 3 from J, leaving 6 bases between them. Germline values: CDR1 MRHNA, CDR2 SNTAGT. DNA for the CDR3: TGTGCCAGCAGGGGCTACTACGAGCAGTACTTC. Protein sequence: CASRGYYEQYF.

This clone was detected only once. The chain recombines TRBV28 with TRBJ1-3, with TRBD1 matching 9 bases. Trimming took 8 bases from V and 3 from J; bases not matched to a gene: 2. CDR3 length: 13 residues. Germline V CDR1 and CDR2: MDHEN, SYDVKM. The CDR3 here is CASHRGLGNTIYF. The CDR3 bases are TGTGCCAGCCACAGGGGGCTTGGAAACACCATATATTTT. The whole variable domain, remainder taken from reference TRBV28 and TRBJ1-3, is DVKVTQSSRYLVKRTGEKVFLECVQDMDHENMFWYRQDPGLGLRLIYFSYDVKMKEKGDIPEGYSVSREKKERFSLILESASTNQTSMYLCASHRGLGNTIYFGEGSWLTVV.

J is TRBJ2-3 and V is TRBV5-1; maybe TRBD2 (7 bases). The V gene lost 7 bases and the J gene lost 1 base, with 16 bases spanning the gap. This CDR3 spans 15 amino acids. Germline V gene sequence: CDR1 SGHRS, CDR2 YFSETQ. The CDR3 DNA is TGCGCCAGCCGACCGGGGGGCAGGGGCACAGATACGCAGTATTTT. Translating gives CASRPGGRGTDTQYF.